Below, 30 T cell receptor beta chains from the same sample are listed, as sequenced in a study of blood T cell repertoires in COVID-19. Profiled with immunoSEQ multiplex PCR; TCRdb holds only in-frame clones, not every one. The sample holds about 110,000 clones, about 90% seen once. The specimen sequenced was peripheral blood. These receptors came from a woman between 25 and 40 years old with acute or convalescent COVID-19.

The rearrangement links TRBV2 to TRBJ1-6; 7 bases are a match to TRBD1. The CDR3 loop spans 15 amino acids. V gave up 6 bases and J gave up 5 bases; unmatched junction bases: 7. Per germline, CDR1 SNHLY and CDR2 FYNNEI. The CDR3 bases are TGTGCCAGCAGAACAGGGGCTTTTGATAATTCACCCCTCCACTTT. Encoded protein: CASRTGAFDNSPLHF.

The chain couples TRBV25-1 to TRBJ2-3; 12 bases line up with TRBD2. This CDR3 has 15 amino acids. The junction had 5 bases not matched to a gene; V was cut back by 5 bases and J by 5 bases. The germline gives CDR1 MGHDK, CDR2 SYGVNS. CDR3 in amino acids: CASSKELAGGDTQYF. The CDR3 DNA sequence: TGTGCCAGCAGTAAGGAACTAGCGGGAGGAGATACGCAGTATTTT. Looking up the rest from reference TRBV25-1 and TRBJ2-3 gives the full variable domain: EADIYQTPRYLVIGTGKKITLECSQTMGHDKMYWYQQDPGMELHLIHYSYGVNSTEKGDLSSESTVSRIRTEHFPLTLESARPSHTSQYLCASSKELAGGDTQYFGPGTRLTVL.

This clone was seen just once. This chain joins TRBV6-5 and TRBJ1-2, with D perhaps matching TRBD1 (6 bases). Germline V CDR1 and CDR2: MNHEY, SVGAGI. The CDR3 length is 14 residues. Trimming left V 8 bases short and J 5 bases short, with 18 bases between. The CDR3 nucleotides read TGTGCCAGCTCCCGGGACACAGTAGGGTATGGCTACACCTTC. This codes for CASSRDTVGYGYTF.

The chain joins TRBV9 to TRBJ2-7; TRBD2 might be the D (5 bases). Between the trimmed V and J ends, which lost 4 bases and 3 bases, there was a span of 11 bases. Germline loops: CDR1 SGDLS, CDR2 YYNGEE. This CDR3 comprises 13 residues. CDR3 loop: CASSSPGNYEQYF. As DNA, the CDR3 is TGTGCCAGCAGCTCACCGGGAAACTACGAGCAGTACTTC.

V usage is TRBV6-5 and J usage is TRBJ1-3; no reliable D call. Germline V gene data show CDR1 as MNHEY and CDR2 as SVGAGI. V dropped 6 bases and J dropped 4 bases, with 13 bases sitting between them. This CDR3 has 14 amino acids. As DNA, the CDR3 is TGTGCCAGCAGATCAACCGGGGTGGGAAACACCATATATTTT. Its translation is CASRSTGVGNTIYF.

The chain carries TRBV30 and TRBJ2-4, with D possibly TRBD1 on 5 matching bases. The V gene's germline CDR1 is GTSNPN and CDR2 SVGIG (reference sequence). V was clipped by 0 bases and J by 0 bases, with 15 bases between them. The length of the CDR3 is 17 residues. The CDR3 coding sequence is TGTGCCTGGAGTGTACCCCTGGCAGGGCTAGCCAAAAACATTCAGTACTTC. This gives the protein CAWSVPLAGLAKNIQYF.

The gene calls are TRBV24-1 and TRBJ2-3; possible D gene TRBD1, 6 bases. Germline CDR1 reads KGHDR; CDR2 reads SFDVKD. The V gene lost 4 bases and the J gene lost 2 bases, with 15 bases spanning the gap. The CDR3 runs 16 residues. CDR3 in amino acids: CATSDYRVLFTDTQYF. Here the CDR3 DNA reads TGTGCCACCAGTGACTACAGGGTTTTGTTCACAGATACGCAGTATTTT.

V gene TRBV11-3 combines with J gene TRBJ1-6; D possibly corresponds to TRBD1 (5 bases). Trimming took 4 bases from V and 7 from J, leaving 14 bases between them. The germline CDR1 and CDR2 sequences are SGHNT and YENEEA. The CDR3 sequence is 15 residues long. The CDR3 loop reads CASSSLGGENSPLHF. In nucleotides, the CDR3 is TGTGCCAGCAGCTCCCTTGGGGGGGAGAATTCACCCCTCCACTTT. Supplemented by reference TRBV11-3 and TRBJ1-6, the full variable domain reads EAGVVQSPRYKIIEKKQPVAFWCNPISGHNTLYWYLQNLGQGPELLIRYENEEAVDDSQLPKDRFSAERLKGVDSTLKIQPAELGDSAVYLCASSSLGGENSPLHFGNGTRLTVT.

This clone has just one count. The rearrangement joins TRBV2 to TRBJ2-7; 12 bases align to TRBD1. This CDR3 is 16 amino acids long. Germline-derived CDR1 and CDR2 are SNHLY and FYNNEI. With 6 bases clipped from V and 5 bases from J, the junction kept 11 bases outside the gene matches. CDR3 in DNA: TGTGCCAGCAGCCGGGACAGGGGGCGCGACGTCCACGAGCAGTACTTC. Translating gives CASSRDRGRDVHEQYF.

The rearrangement links TRBV28 to TRBJ1-4; tentative D call: TRBD1 (5 bases). Trimming took 3 bases from V and 8 from J, leaving 10 bases between them. Germline CDR1 reads MDHEN; CDR2 reads SYDVKM. The CDR3 sequence is 13 residues long. CDR3 amino acids: CASSFQGAEKLFF. The CDR3 bases are TGTGCCAGCAGTTTTCAGGGCGCGGAAAAACTGTTTTTT.

This clone was observed once. The chain couples TRBV5-1 to TRBJ1-2; D might be TRBD1 (6 bases). The germline gives CDR1 SGHRS, CDR2 YFSETQ. This CDR3 region has 18 residues. V lost 2 bases to trimming and J lost 2 bases, with 22 bases between them. CDR3 nucleotides: TGCGCCAGCAGCTTAGGGGACGGGACACCTCCGTCAAACTATGGCTACACCTTC. Translated, it gives CASSLGDGTPPSNYGYTF.

Only a few counts were recorded for this clone. This chain uses TRBV24-1 with TRBJ2-5; weak D call: TRBD2 (6 bases). The CDR3 runs 15 residues. V shed 1 base and J shed 5 bases, with 13 bases lying between them. The germline gives CDR1 KGHDR, CDR2 SFDVKD. The CDR3 DNA is TGTGCCACCAGTGATTTTAACGGAGGGATTGAGACCCAGTACTTC. It specifies CATSDFNGGIETQYF.

The V call is TRBV5-1, the J call TRBJ2-5; 10 bases align to TRBD1. V lost 2 bases, J lost 2 bases, and 3 bases stayed unmatched. The germline CDR1 and CDR2 sequences are SGHRS and YFSETQ. The CDR3 covers 15 residues. CDR3 protein: CASSFGTGVQETQYF. The CDR3 coding sequence is TGCGCCAGCAGCTTCGGGACAGGGGTACAAGAGACCCAGTACTTC. The full variable domain, rest sourced from reference TRBV5-1 and TRBJ2-5, is KAGVTQTPRYLIKTRGQQVTLSCSPISGHRSVSWYQQTPGQGLQFLFEYFSETQRNKGNFPGRFSGRQFSNSRSEMNVSTLELGDSALYLCASSFGTGVQETQYFGPGTRLLVL.

The rearrangement joins TRBV6-2 or TRBV6-3 to TRBJ2-1; D not certain. Germline assignment: CDR1 MNHEY and CDR2 SVGEGT. The germline V and J ends were trimmed by 5 bases and 7 bases, with 18 bases remaining between them. The CDR3 length is 15 residues. CDR3 sequence: CASSNRFGFTNEQFF. In DNA form, the CDR3 reads TGTGCCAGCAGTAACCGGTTCGGGTTTACGAATGAGCAGTTCTTC.

This chain links TRBV15 with TRBJ1-5; D may be TRBD1 (6 bases). V lost 2 bases and J lost 7, with 18 bases in between. The CDR3 loop spans 16 amino acids. Germline V gene data show CDR1 as LNHNV and CDR2 as YYDKDF (reference sequence). The CDR3 reads CATSRSQTQGGQPQHF. The CDR3 nucleotides are TGTGCCACCAGCAGATCCCAAACACAGGGTGGGCAGCCCCAGCATTTT.

The rearrangement uses TRBV28 and TRBJ1-5; 8 bases match TRBD1. This CDR3 is built from 14 residues. CDR1 and CDR2 from the germline V gene are MDHEN and SYDVKM. V gave up 7 bases and J gave up 0 bases; unmatched junction bases: 2. CDR3 region: CASTGGGSNQPQHF. DNA of the CDR3: TGTGCCAGCACAGGGGGCGGTAGCAATCAGCCCCAGCATTTT.

This chain links TRBV11-2 with TRBJ2-2; TRBD1 might be the D (6 bases). The CDR3 covers 16 residues. The germline V gene encodes CDR1 SGHAT and CDR2 FQNNGV. V was clipped by 5 bases and J by 6 bases, with 19 bases between them. CDR3 in DNA: TGTGCCAGCAGCAAACAGGGTCCCCCAATCGCCGGGGAGCTGTTTTTT. Amino acid sequence: CASSKQGPPIAGELFF. The variable domain in full, with the rest retrieved from reference TRBV11-2 and TRBJ2-2, is EAGVAQSPRYKIIEKRQSVAFWCNPISGHATLYWYQQILGQGPKLLIQFQNNGVVDDSQLPKDRFSAERLKGVDSTLKIQPAKLEDSAVYLCASSKQGPPIAGELFFGEGSRLTVL.

The chain combines TRBV6-5 with TRBJ2-1; D is undetermined. V dropped 1 base and J dropped 7 bases, with 8 bases sitting between them. In germline, CDR1 is MNHEY, CDR2 SVGAGI. There are 13 residues in the CDR3. The CDR3 loop reads CASSYYPRNEQFF. CDR3 coding DNA: TGTGCCAGCAGTTACTACCCCCGGAATGAGCAGTTCTTC.

The V and J genes are TRBV11-2 and TRBJ2-7, with D tentatively TRBD2 (5 bases). The CDR3 is made up of 19 amino acids. The V gene's germline CDR1 is SGHAT and CDR2 FQNNGV. Trimming left V 0 bases short and J 3 bases short, with 24 bases between. The CDR3: CASSLEMSLAPILNYEQYF. The CDR3 DNA is TGTGCCAGCAGCTTAGAAATGTCCCTAGCCCCGATACTAAACTACGAGCAGTACTTC.

J is TRBJ2-2 and V is TRBV25-1; 7 positions match TRBD1. The germline gives CDR1 MGHDK, CDR2 SYGVNS. J lost 5 bases, V lost 4 bases, and 4 bases had no gene match. The CDR3 totals 14 residues. The CDR3 protein is CASSVGGQTGELFF. CDR3 DNA sequence: TGTGCCAGCAGTGTAGGGGGCCAAACCGGGGAGCTGTTTTTT.

The chain uses TRBV10-3 and TRBJ1-4; D is unresolved. This CDR3 contains 15 residues. Trimming stripped 0 bases from V and 5 bases from J, with 10 bases between. CDR1 ENHRY and CDR2 SYGVKD come from the germline V gene. Here the CDR3 reads CAISESGGKNEKLFF. For the CDR3, the DNA is TGTGCCATCAGTGAGTCAGGAGGGAAAAATGAAAAACTGTTTTTT.

The chain is built from TRBV3-1 (or the pseudogene TRBV3-2) and TRBJ1-1; 7 nucleotides agree with TRBD1. V trimming: 6 bases; J trimming: 4 bases; junction bases outside the gene matches: 8. The CDR3 is made up of 14 amino acids. The germline gives CDR1 LGHDT, CDR2 YNNKEL (reference sequence). This chain's CDR3 is CASRETGTVTEAFF. CDR3 DNA sequence: TGTGCCAGCAGGGAGACAGGGACGGTCACTGAAGCTTTCTTT.

The gene calls are TRBV27 and TRBJ1-2; 9 nucleotides line up with TRBD1. Germline loops: CDR1 MNHEY, CDR2 SMNVEV (reference sequence). The CDR3 length is 15 residues. Losses at the gene ends were 0 bases for V and 8 bases for J; bases not matched to a gene: 7. The CDR3 sequence is CASSLSGTGLYGYTF. The CDR3 coding sequence is TGTGCCAGCAGTTTATCCGGGACAGGGCTATACGGCTACACCTTC.

This rearrangement joins TRBV6-2 or TRBV6-3 to TRBJ2-1; no clear D gene. This CDR3 has 12 residues. Trimming pared 0 bases from V and 13 bases from J, leaving 10 bases between. Germline CDR1 and CDR2: MNHEY and SVGEGT. The CDR3 sequence: CASSYSTARQFF. The CDR3 DNA follows: TGTGCCAGCAGTTACTCGACGGCTAGACAGTTCTTC.

V is TRBV6-5 and J is TRBJ1-1, with D tentatively TRBD1 (5 bases). V was clipped by 5 bases and J by 0 bases, with 13 bases between them. Germline V gene data show CDR1 as MNHEY and CDR2 as SVGAGI. This CDR3 is built from 15 residues. This CDR3 is CASSQFRVVNTEAFF. CDR3 bases: TGTGCCAGCAGTCAATTCAGGGTGGTGAACACTGAAGCTTTCTTT.

The rearrangement uses TRBV9 and TRBJ2-3, with 8 positions matching TRBD1. Germline loops: CDR1 SGDLS, CDR2 YYNGEE. There are 15 residues in the CDR3. V lost 4 bases, J lost 0 bases, and 4 bases stayed unmatched. The CDR3 loop is CASSTRDRSTDTQYF. The DNA for the CDR3 is TGTGCCAGCAGCACCCGGGACAGGAGCACAGATACGCAGTATTTT.

V is TRBV29-1 and J is TRBJ1-2, with TRBD1 identical over 7 bases. V lost 6 bases to trimming and J lost 8 bases; unmatched junction nucleotides: 15. Looked up from germline, CDR1 is SQVTM and CDR2 is ANQGSEA. The CDR3 is made up of 14 amino acids. The CDR3 loop reads CSVHTGQSLGGYTF. CDR3 DNA sequence: TGCAGCGTCCACACGGGACAGTCCCTCGGGGGCTACACCTTC.

This chain links TRBV20-1 with TRBJ2-7; D not certain. Germline-derived CDR1 and CDR2 are DFQATT and SNEGSKA (reference sequence). The CDR3 is made up of 14 amino acids. V was cut by 3 bases and J by 3 bases, with 15 bases left in between. CDR3 sequence: CSASTVHSLYEQYF. The CDR3 nucleotides read TGCAGTGCTAGTACAGTACATTCTCTCTACGAGCAGTACTTC.

The chain combines TRBV11-2 with TRBJ1-3, with no clear D. CDR3 length equals 11 residues. Germline V CDR1 and CDR2: SGHAT, FQNNGV. V was clipped by 7 bases and J by 4 bases, with 5 bases between them. CDR3 protein: CASTSGNTIYF. CDR3 nucleotides: TGTGCCAGCACCTCGGGAAACACCATATATTTT.

The DNA of the CDR3 is TGTGCCAGCAGTTCCCCCGGACCGCGGGGCTATGGCTACACCTTC. Its translation is CASSSPGPRGYGYTF. The chain joins TRBV28 to TRBJ1-2, with D unclear. This CDR3 is built from 15 residues. V was cut by 4 bases and J by 4 bases, with 16 bases left in between. Germline V gene data show CDR1 as MDHEN and CDR2 as SYDVKM.